One T cell receptor beta chain is described in this entry. Its antigen is undetermined. The CDR3 is 17 amino acids. Germline CDR1 SGHDT, CDR2 YYEEEE. Trimming shortened V by 1 base and J by 0 bases, and 16 bases separated the two germline ends. Clones were read by immunoSEQ multiplex PCR, and TCRdb kept only the in-frame ones, dropping some. The data hold around 25,000 clones, with roughly 78% observed a single time. The data stem from a study of PD-1 blockade in classical Hodgkin lymphoma. Whole-study findings and limits: Complete responders entered with baseline diversity on par with newly diagnosed patients, the results showed.

In every patient, relapse followed autologous stem cell transplantation, while exposure to brentuximab vedotin differed. The sequencing here drew on peripheral blood mononuclear cells (PBMCs), taken before the second cycle of nivolumab. V usage is TRBV5-6 and J usage is TRBJ2-5; D is unclear. This TCR was recovered from a human donor with classical Hodgkin lymphoma. The CDR3 DNA follows: TGTGCCAGCAGCTTGAACCTGGGTTTTTCGTACCAAGAGACCCAGTACTTC. Its translation is CASSLNLGFSYQETQYF. Looking up the rest from reference TRBV5-6 and TRBJ2-5 gives the full variable domain: DAGVTQSPTHLIKTRGQQVTLRCSPKSGHDTVSWYQQALGQGPQFIFQYYEEEERQRGNFPDRFSGHQFPNYSSELNVNALLLGDSALYLCASSLNLGFSYQETQYFGPGTRLLVL.